This T cell receptor beta chain was captured in a study of CD8+CD57+ T cells in acquired aplastic anemia. About the research overall: Quantities of DNA derived from sorted CD4+ and CD8+ cells averaged roughly 3 ug. For CD4+ cells, healthy donors had an average of roughly 9.8 million reads.

Germline CDR1 is SGHTA and CDR2 is FQGNSA. V was shortened by 6 bases and J by 4 bases, with 9 bases between the two germline ends. The CDR3 has 12 amino acids. This clonotype occurred many times. The template used for profiling TCR beta VDJ and CDR3 was genomic DNA. TCRdb recomputed calls from the reads with MiXCR, one row per CDR3 protein. This table holds 350,000 to 450,000 distinct CDR3 sequences, under 80% found once. The specimen sequenced was sorted CD4+, CD8+, or CD8+CD57+ T cells (not recorded which) from PBMCs. This clonotype was sampled from a human donor in good health, serving as a control. The chain links TRBV7-2 to TRBJ2-5; D not certain. The CDR3 region has the DNA TGTGCCAGCAGAGGTGGTGGAGAGACCCAGTACTTC. Encoded protein: CASRGGGETQYF.